One and the same sample provided the 29 T cell receptor beta chains below, sequenced in a study of radiation and T cells in renal cell carcinoma. Time point specified: baseline pretreatment blood. Treatment reported: 15 Gy SBRT to primary tumor, nephrectomy 4 weeks later. Sequenced by immunoSEQ multiplex PCR; TCRdb stores in-frame clones only, minus some. Of 150,000 or so clones listed, about 87% are singletons. Sequencing was performed on blood, taken from a patient whose treatment included radiotherapy and nephrectomy. These receptors all come from a woman between 65 and 79 years old with renal cell carcinoma.

CDR3 in amino acids: CASSRGGSNEQFF. As DNA, the CDR3 is TGTGCCAGCAGCCGGGGGGGATCCAATGAGCAGTTCTTC. The chain has TRBV6-4 and TRBJ2-1, with TRBD2 identical over 8 bases. The J segment lost 6 bases and the V segment lost 6 bases, leaving 4 bases of the junction unmatched. The CDR3 contains 13 residues. Germline CDR1 reads MRHNA; CDR2 reads SNTAGT.

The chain is built from TRBV2 and TRBJ1-5; TRBD1 aligns across 9 bases. Per the germline V gene, CDR1 is SNHLY and CDR2 is FYNNEI. The V and J ends lost 5 bases and 6 bases, in that order; junction bases with no gene match: 8. This CDR3 region has 15 residues. CDR3 amino acids: CASSLGGTGFQPQHF. The CDR3, as DNA: TGTGCCAGCAGTCTCGGCGGGACAGGGTTTCAGCCCCAGCATTTT.

V and J are TRBV7-9 and TRBJ1-1; D is ambiguous. The CDR3 contains 15 residues. Germline V gives CDR1 SEHNR, CDR2 FQNEAQ (reference sequence). The V end lost 1 base, the J end lost 0 bases, and 9 bases lay between the germline ends. CDR3 sequence: CASSLDRQMNTEAFF. DNA of the CDR3: TGTGCCAGCAGCTTAGATCGTCAGATGAACACTGAAGCTTTCTTT.

This clone was counted only a few times. V usage is TRBV7-8 and J usage is TRBJ1-5, with TRBD1 matching 10 bases. The CDR3 spans 14 residues. Germline values: CDR1 SGHVS, CDR2 FQNEAQ. Unmatched junction bases numbered 2, after V lost 8 bases and J lost 1 base. CDR3 bases: TGTGCCAGCGGGGACAGGGGCAGCAATCAGCCCCAGCATTTT. Translated: CASGDRGSNQPQHF. The full variable domain, in which reference TRBV7-8 and TRBJ1-5 provide the parts outside the CDR3, is GAGVSQSPRYKVAKRGQDVALRCDPISGHVSLFWYQQALGQGPEFLTYFQNEAQLDKSGLPSDRFFAERPEGSVSTLKIQRTQQEDSAVYLCASGDRGSNQPQHFGDGTRLSIL.

Here the CDR3 reads CASSSQGDTEAFF. The CDR3 nucleotides are TGTGCCAGCAGCTCACAGGGCGACACTGAAGCTTTCTTT. This chain uses TRBV5-4 with TRBJ1-1, with D possibly being TRBD1 (6 bases). Per the germline V gene, CDR1 is SGHNT and CDR2 is YYREEE (reference sequence). V was trimmed by 3 bases and J by 3 bases, leaving 9 bases between them. The CDR3 is 13 amino acids. Full variable domain (outside the CDR3, taken from reference TRBV5-4 and TRBJ1-1): ETGVTQSPTHLIKTRGQQVTLRCSSQSGHNTVSWYQQALGQGPQFIFQYYREEENGRGNFPPRFSGLQFPNYSSELNVNALELDDSALYLCASSSQGDTEAFFGQGTRLTVV.

The chain couples TRBV30 to TRBJ1-1; D is ambiguous. There are 11 residues in the CDR3. In germline, CDR1 is GTSNPN, CDR2 SVGIG (reference sequence). Trimming pared 2 bases from V and 3 bases from J, leaving 4 bases between. CDR3 protein: CAWSRDTEAFF. The DNA of the CDR3 is TGTGCCTGGAGTCGGGACACTGAAGCTTTCTTT.

V and J are TRBV21-1 and TRBJ1-1. TRBV21-1 is flagged as a pseudogene. This CDR3 spans 15 amino acids. CDR3: CASSKEIRGFREAFF. CDR3 nucleotide sequence: TGTGCCAGCAGCAAAGAAATTCGAGGTTTTAGGGAAGCTTTCTTT.

The chain couples TRBV10-3 to TRBJ1-3; TRBD1 matches 8 bases. The germline V gene has CDR1 ENHRY and CDR2 SYGVKD. V lost 7 bases, J lost 0 bases, and 2 bases stayed unmatched. The CDR3 consists of 14 residues. CDR3 bases: TGTGCCATCACTGGACAGGGCTCTGGAAACACCATATATTTT. This translates into CAITGQGSGNTIYF.

The V and J genes are TRBV29-1 and TRBJ1-2; 7 positions match TRBD1. Per germline, CDR1 SQVTM and CDR2 ANQGSEA. The CDR3 spans 13 residues. The ends lost 1 base at V and 10 bases at J; junction bases unmatched: 9. The CDR3 spells CSVEGTGGDDYTF. CDR3 in DNA: TGCAGCGTTGAAGGGACAGGAGGTGATGACTACACCTTC.

The chain couples TRBV5-1 to TRBJ2-3; 8 bases map to TRBD1. Germline V CDR1 and CDR2: SGHRS, YFSETQ. This CDR3 is built from 14 residues. Trimming cost V 6 bases and J 2 bases; bases outside gene matches: 5. CDR3: CASTSTGDTDTQYF. DNA of the CDR3: TGCGCCAGCACCTCGACAGGGGACACAGATACGCAGTATTTT. The variable domain in full, with the rest retrieved from reference TRBV5-1 and TRBJ2-3, is KAGVTQTPRYLIKTRGQQVTLSCSPISGHRSVSWYQQTPGQGLQFLFEYFSETQRNKGNFPGRFSGRQFSNSRSEMNVSTLELGDSALYLCASTSTGDTDTQYFGPGTRLTVL.

The CDR3 sequence: CASSPLISGFTGELFF. Written as DNA, the CDR3 is TGTGCCAGCTCACCACTGATTAGCGGGTTCACCGGGGAGCTGTTTTTT. This chain links TRBV18 with TRBJ2-2, with 7 bases that match TRBD2. The CDR3 is 16 amino acids. CDR1 KGHSH and CDR2 LQKENI come from the germline V gene. The V and J ends lost 1 base and 4 bases, in that order; junction bases with no gene match: 6.

V is TRBV6-1 and J is TRBJ2-1; D unresolved. Germline V lookup: CDR1 MNHNS, CDR2 SASEGT. This CDR3 has 15 residues. The V end lost 2 bases, the J end lost 6 bases, and 14 bases lay between the germline ends. DNA for the CDR3: TGTGCCAGCAGTGAAAGGCACCCACCCCTCAATGAGCAGTTCTTC. It encodes CASSERHPPLNEQFF.

The chain couples TRBV6-5 to TRBJ2-1; 8 positions agree with TRBD2. V shed 6 bases and J 8 bases; nucleotides not matched to a gene: 12. The CDR3 contains 15 residues. The V gene's germline CDR1 is MNHEY and CDR2 SVGAGI. CDR3 protein: CASSPLRGGRHEQFF. DNA of the CDR3: TGTGCCAGCAGCCCCCTTCGGGGGGGGAGGCATGAGCAGTTCTTC.

The CDR3 nucleotides read TGTGCCAGCAGTTTGTGGGGACAGAATGAAAAACTGTTTTTT. This codes for CASSLWGQNEKLFF. The J gene is TRBJ1-4, the V gene TRBV27, with 7 positions matching TRBD1. Per the germline V gene, CDR1 is MNHEY and CDR2 is SMNVEV (reference sequence). There are 14 residues in the CDR3. V was pared by 3 bases and J by 5 bases, with 3 bases of the junction left unmatched. The full variable domain, completed using reference TRBV27 and TRBJ1-4, is EAQVTQNPRYLITVTGKKLTVTCSQNMNHEYMSWYRQDPGLGLRQIYYSMNVEVTDKGDVPEGYKVSRKEKRNFPLILESPSPNQTSLYFCASSLWGQNEKLFFGSGTQLSVL.

This clone showed up just once. This sequence joins TRBV6-6 and TRBJ1-5; possibly TRBD1 for D (6 bases). V lost 2 bases to trimming and J lost 2 bases, with 7 bases between them. Germline V gene sequence: CDR1 MNHNY, CDR2 SVGAGI (reference sequence). The CDR3 contains 14 residues. DNA of the CDR3: TGTGCCAGCAGTTACAGACAGGGCAATCAGCCCCAGCATTTT. This translates into CASSYRQGNQPQHF.

This chain links TRBV5-1 with TRBJ1-6, with D maybe TRBD1 (6 bases). The germline gives CDR1 SGHRS, CDR2 YFSETQ. This CDR3 has 15 amino acids. Trimming cost V 4 bases and J 7 bases, with 15 bases left between them. CDR3 amino acids: CASSPAGTLNSPLHF. CDR3 DNA sequence: TGCGCCAGCAGCCCCGCCGGGACATTGAATTCACCCCTCCACTTT.

This chain links TRBV30 with TRBJ1-6; 7 bases are a match to TRBD1. CDR1 and CDR2 (germline): GTSNPN, SVGIG (reference sequence). V was clipped by 2 bases and J by 8 bases; unmatched bases: 6. The CDR3 consists of 14 residues. The CDR3 DNA follows: TGTGCCTGGAGTACTAGGGGGCGGGATTCACCCCTCCACTTT. It specifies CAWSTRGRDSPLHF.

The rearrangement links TRBV7-9 to TRBJ1-6; no reliable D call. V was cut by 1 base and J by 11 bases, with 9 bases left in between. The CDR3 is 13 residues long. Germline lookup yields CDR1 SEHNR and CDR2 FQNEAQ (reference sequence). The chain's CDR3 is CASSLGQAAPLHF. The DNA of the CDR3 is TGTGCCAGCAGCTTAGGTCAGGCGGCACCCCTCCACTTT.

J is TRBJ2-7 and V is TRBV28, with D possibly being TRBD2 (6 bases). CDR3 length equals 11 residues. The germline V gene encodes CDR1 MDHEN and CDR2 SYDVKM. V was trimmed by 6 bases and J by 7 bases, leaving 10 bases between them. The CDR3 sequence: CASRGGGEQYF. As DNA, the CDR3 is TGTGCCAGCAGGGGAGGAGGAGAGCAGTACTTC.

CDR3 in amino acids: CASSVTGTSYEQYF. Written as DNA, the CDR3 is TGTGCCAGCAGCGTAACAGGGACCTCCTACGAGCAGTACTTC. The gene calls are TRBV9 and TRBJ2-7, with D perhaps TRBD1 (6 bases). The CDR3 runs to 14 residues. Per the germline V gene, CDR1 is SGDLS and CDR2 is YYNGEE. V gave up 1 base and J gave up 0 bases, with 8 bases separating them.

The chain joins TRBV6-1 to TRBJ2-4; D could derive from TRBD1 or TRBD2 (5 bases each). Per germline, CDR1 MNHNS and CDR2 SASEGT. V shed 3 bases and J shed 0 bases, with 9 bases lying between them. The CDR3 loop spans 15 amino acids. CDR3 amino acids: CASSEGPLAKNIQYF. The DNA for the CDR3 is TGTGCCAGCAGTGAGGGACCTCTAGCCAAAAACATTCAGTACTTC.

The rearrangement joins TRBV4-3 to TRBJ1-1; D is undetermined. The CDR3 has 14 amino acids. From germline, CDR1 is LGHNA and CDR2 YSLEER. Trimming stripped 2 bases from V and 4 bases from J, with 11 bases between. The DNA of the CDR3 is TGCGCCAGCAGCCAAACAGCCGCCTCCACTGAAGCTTTCTTT. Translation: CASSQTAASTEAFF.

This chain joins TRBV4-2 and TRBJ1-3, with no clear D. Germline-derived CDR1 and CDR2 are LGHNA and YNFKEQ. This CDR3 has 13 residues. V dropped 0 bases and J dropped 4 bases, with 4 bases sitting between them. In DNA form, the CDR3 reads TGTGCCAGCAGCCAAGATACCGGAAACACCATATATTTT. Residues: CASSQDTGNTIYF.

The chain employs TRBV5-6 and TRBJ1-2; 7 bases match TRBD1. This CDR3 is 16 amino acids long. CDR1 SGHDT and CDR2 YYEEEE come from the germline V gene. With V trimmed by 1 base and J by 0 bases, 6 bases remained unmatched. CDR3 DNA sequence: TGTGCCAGCAGCTTGTCCCCCGGGACAGCTAACTATGGCTACACCTTC. This gives the protein CASSLSPGTANYGYTF. The variable domain in full, completed from reference TRBV5-6 and TRBJ1-2, reads DAGVTQSPTHLIKTRGQQVTLRCSPKSGHDTVSWYQQALGQGPQFIFQYYEEEERQRGNFPDRFSGHQFPNYSSELNVNALLLGDSALYLCASSLSPGTANYGYTFGSGTRLTVV.

This clone was seen once. V gene TRBV27 combines with J gene TRBJ1-5; a weak D match, TRBD1 (5 bases). Per germline, CDR1 MNHEY and CDR2 SMNVEV (reference sequence). V was pared by 4 bases and J by 4 bases, with 8 bases between. The CDR3 is made up of 13 amino acids. The CDR3 DNA reads TGTGCCAGCAGTTGGGGGTCGAATCAGCCCCAGCATTTT. Amino acid sequence: CASSWGSNQPQHF.

The rearrangement links TRBV4-3 to TRBJ1-2; TRBD1 might be the D (6 bases). Germline CDR1 and CDR2: LGHNA and YSLEER. The ends were cut back, 0 bases at V and 5 bases at J, with 16 bases in the middle. This CDR3 comprises 16 residues. CDR3 amino acids: CASSQEAAGAEYGYTF. The CDR3 nucleotides read TGCGCCAGCAGCCAAGAAGCGGCAGGGGCGGAATATGGCTACACCTTC.

This clone was found a few times. This sequence joins TRBV6-1 and TRBJ2-1; D not resolved. CDR1 is MNHNS, CDR2 SASEGT, per germline. The CDR3 consists of 14 residues. The V end was cut by 1 base, the J end by 1 base, with 5 bases between. This CDR3 reads CASSEGRSYNEQFF. In DNA form, the CDR3 reads TGTGCCAGCAGTGAAGGCAGGTCCTACAATGAGCAGTTCTTC.

The rearrangement uses TRBV6-1 and TRBJ1-2, with D unclear. Germline values: CDR1 MNHNS, CDR2 SASEGT. The CDR3 runs 13 residues. V lost 7 bases and J lost 8, with 17 bases in between. In nucleotides, the CDR3 is TGTGCCAGCATAGGACGGCTGAAAGGGGGCTACACCTTC. The encoded protein is CASIGRLKGGYTF.

The J gene is TRBJ2-5, the V gene TRBV7-8; TRBD1 is a possible D gene (6 bases). Germline V gene sequence: CDR1 SGHVS, CDR2 FQNEAQ. The V and J ends lost 1 base and 4 bases respectively, with 13 bases between them. The CDR3 is 15 amino acids. The CDR3 nucleotides read TGTGCCAGCAGCTTAGTTGACGGCAGGGGAGAGACCCAGTACTTC. Translated: CASSLVDGRGETQYF. The whole variable domain, filled in from reference TRBV7-8 and TRBJ2-5, reads GAGVSQSPRYKVAKRGQDVALRCDPISGHVSLFWYQQALGQGPEFLTYFQNEAQLDKSGLPSDRFFAERPEGSVSTLKIQRTQQEDSAVYLCASSLVDGRGETQYFGPGTRLLVL.